The 22 T cell receptor beta chains below come from one sample, sequenced in a study of cytomegalovirus exposure and HLA in healthy donors. Both 60 Vbeta primers and 13 Jbeta primers went into the PCR. Measured with immunoSEQ multiplex PCR; TCRdb has only the in-frame clones, and not every one. The sample carries 90,000 to 120,000 clones, 81% recorded once. Sequencing was performed on PBMCs. Every receptor here comes from a man aged 25-40 years in good health and CMV-seronegative.

The chain carries TRBV15 and TRBJ1-1; maybe TRBD1 (5 bases). The V gene lost 5 bases and the J gene lost 3 bases, with 16 bases spanning the gap. The CDR3 is 15 amino acids. The germline CDR1 and CDR2 sequences are LNHNV and YYDKDF (reference sequence). The CDR3 coding sequence is TGTGCCACCAGCGGCGGGGCCCTCCGGGACACTGAAGCTTTCTTT. Protein sequence: CATSGGALRDTEAFF. Using reference TRBV15 and TRBJ1-1 for the parts outside the CDR3, the full variable domain is DAMVIQNPRYQVTQFGKPVTLSCSQTLNHNVMYWYQQKSSQAPKLLFHYYDKDFNNEADTPDNFQSRRPNTSFCFLDIRSPGLGDTAMYLCATSGGALRDTEAFFGQGTRLTVV.

Details on this clone: The same CDR3 also results from other DNA sequences found in this sample. V is TRBV6-5 and J is TRBJ2-7, with D maybe TRBD1 (6 bases). Deletions cut 2 bases from V and 2 bases from J, with 7 bases between. The CDR3 consists of 13 residues. Germline CDR1 reads MNHEY; CDR2 reads SVGAGI. CDR3: CASSYEGAYEQYF. The CDR3 coding sequence is TGTGCCAGCAGTTACGAGGGGGCCTACGAGCAGTACTTC.

This clone was detected only once. This chain joins TRBV6-5 and TRBJ2-5, with TRBD1 matching over 9 bases. Unmatched junction bases numbered 9, after V lost 6 bases and J lost 7 bases. The CDR3 has 14 amino acids. Germline V gene sequence: CDR1 MNHEY, CDR2 SVGAGI. The DNA for the CDR3 is TGTGCCAGCAGAGATCGGACAGGGGAAGGGACCCAGTACTTC. Translation gives CASRDRTGEGTQYF.

This clone came up a few times. V is TRBV10-2 and J is TRBJ1-1; 10 nucleotides line up with TRBD1. The CDR3 spans 14 residues. The germline CDR1 and CDR2 sequences are WSHSY and SAAADI. The V gene end was trimmed by 5 bases and the J gene end by 2 bases; junction bases not matched to a gene: 2. CDR3 protein: CASSRDRGNTEAFF. The CDR3 DNA reads as TGCGCCAGCAGTAGGGACAGGGGAAACACTGAAGCTTTCTTT.

The chain carries TRBV19 and TRBJ1-6; perhaps TRBD1 as D (6 bases). The CDR3 has 14 residues. Germline V gene sequence: CDR1 LNHDA, CDR2 SQIVND (reference sequence). The V end was cut by 8 bases, the J end by 10 bases, with 18 bases between. In nucleotides, the CDR3 is TGTGCCAGTCGCTCGGGGGGGGCTGGGTCACCCCTCCACTTT. Translating it yields CASRSGGAGSPLHF.

V is TRBV7-9 and J is TRBJ2-5, with D unclear. The CDR3 loop spans 12 amino acids. Trimming removed 5 bases at V and 4 bases at J, with 8 bases between. Germline CDR1 is SEHNR and CDR2 is FQNEAQ (reference sequence). The CDR3 here is CASSPGLETQYF. The DNA for the CDR3 is TGTGCCAGCAGCCCGGGTTTAGAGACCCAGTACTTC.

This clone was seen a few times. V and J are TRBV14 and TRBJ1-4, with D unresolved. Germline-derived CDR1 and CDR2 are SGHDN and FVKESK. V dropped 4 bases and J dropped 3 bases, with 9 bases sitting between them. This CDR3 comprises 14 residues. The CDR3 is CASSPGWANEKLFF. The CDR3 DNA reads TGTGCCAGCAGCCCGGGGTGGGCTAATGAAAAACTGTTTTTT.

The chain recombines TRBV30 with TRBJ1-1; D not resolved. Germline V gene data show CDR1 as GTSNPN and CDR2 as SVGIG (reference sequence). Trimming took 0 bases from V and 3 from J, leaving 2 bases between them. The CDR3 has 11 residues. The CDR3 DNA is TGTGCCTGGAGTGTCGACACTGAAGCTTTCTTT. It encodes CAWSVDTEAFF. Full variable domain (outside the CDR3, taken from reference TRBV30 and TRBJ1-1): SQTIHQWPATLVQPVGSPLSLECTVEGTSNPNLYWYRQAAGRGLQLLFYSVGIGQISSEVPQNLSASRPQDRQFILSSKKLLLSDSGFYLCAWSVDTEAFFGQGTRLTVV.

The chain recombines TRBV19 with TRBJ1-2; the match to TRBD1 covers 9 bases. The trim removed 9 bases at V and 8 bases at J, leaving 7 bases unmatched. This CDR3 comprises 12 residues. Germline CDR1 and CDR2: LNHDA and SQIVND (reference sequence). CDR3 coding DNA: TGTGCCAGCATACAGGGGGCAGGAGGCTACACCTTC. This gives the protein CASIQGAGGYTF.

The rearrangement joins TRBV7-9 to TRBJ1-4, with a weak D call TRBD1 (6 bases). Germline assignment: CDR1 SEHNR and CDR2 FQNEAQ (reference sequence). The germline V and J ends were trimmed by 5 bases and 8 bases, with 9 bases remaining between them. CDR3 length: 12 residues. In DNA form, the CDR3 reads TGTGCCAGCAGCCACGGACAGGAAAAACTGTTTTTT. Residues: CASSHGQEKLFF.

V and J are TRBV7-2 and TRBJ1-5; 8 nucleotides agree with TRBD1. V lost 1 base, J lost 7 bases, and 3 bases stayed unmatched. CDR1 is SGHTA, CDR2 FQGNSA, per germline. The CDR3 spans 14 residues. Here the CDR3 DNA reads TGTGCCAGCAGCTTAGGACAGGGGATGCAGCCCCAGCATTTT. Its protein product is CASSLGQGMQPQHF. Drawing the rest from reference TRBV7-2 and TRBJ1-5, the complete variable domain is GAGVSQSPSNKVTEKGKDVELRCDPISGHTALYWYRQSLGQGLEFLIYFQGNSAPDKSGLPSDRFSAERTGGSVSTLTIQRTQQEDSAVYLCASSLGQGMQPQHFGDGTRLSIL.

This CDR3 is CASSEIISSNGYTF. The CDR3 DNA follows: TGTGCCAGCAGTGAGATTATAAGTAGTAATGGCTACACCTTC. V usage is TRBV2 and J usage is TRBJ1-2; no clear D gene. The V and J ends lost 3 bases and 6 bases respectively, with 14 bases between them. The CDR3 spans 14 residues. From germline, CDR1 is SNHLY and CDR2 FYNNEI.

This chain joins TRBV30 and TRBJ2-1; possibly TRBD1 for D (6 bases). The germline CDR1 and CDR2 sequences are GTSNPN and SVGIG (reference sequence). The CDR3 totals 11 residues. V was shortened by 0 bases and J by 10 bases, with 7 bases between the two germline ends. The CDR3, as DNA: TGTGCCTGGAGTGTAAGGGGGGAGCAGTTCTTC. Translating it yields CAWSVRGEQFF.

V is TRBV7-2 and J is TRBJ1-2; D ambiguous. The V end lost 5 bases, the J end lost 1 base, and 14 bases lay between the germline ends. This CDR3 contains 15 residues. Per the germline V gene, CDR1 is SGHTA and CDR2 is FQGNSA. This CDR3 reads CASSPNGRINYGYTF. The CDR3 DNA reads TGTGCCAGCAGCCCAAACGGCAGGATTAACTATGGCTACACCTTC.

This chain joins TRBV6-1 and TRBJ2-7, with a tentative D call TRBD1 (5 bases). CDR1 and CDR2 from the germline V gene are MNHNS and SASEGT. V lost 8 bases to trimming and J lost 4 bases, with 6 bases between them. The CDR3 is made up of 10 amino acids. The CDR3 bases are TGTGCCAGCGGGGCTTACGAGCAGTACTTC. As protein: CASGAYEQYF.

The V and J genes are TRBV10-1 and TRBJ1-1, with D tentatively TRBD1 (5 bases). The CDR3 contains 13 residues. The germline V gene has CDR1 WNHNN and CDR2 SYGVQD (reference sequence). The V and J ends lost 6 bases and 10 bases respectively, with 18 bases between them. The CDR3 DNA reads TGCGCCAGCAGACCTGGACACCGCCATGGAGCTTTCTTT. It specifies CASRPGHRHGAFF.

This chain connects TRBV25-1 to TRBJ2-5, with D maybe TRBD2 (5 bases). The germline V gene encodes CDR1 MGHDK and CDR2 SYGVNS. Trimming took off 6 bases at V and 3 bases at J, with 14 bases between the two ends. CDR3 size: 14 residues. The CDR3 DNA follows: TGTGCCAGCAGCTCCCCGCAGGAGGAAGAGACCCAGTACTTC. Protein product: CASSSPQEEETQYF. Filled out from reference TRBV25-1 and TRBJ2-5, the complete variable domain reads EADIYQTPRYLVIGTGKKITLECSQTMGHDKMYWYQQDPGMELHLIHYSYGVNSTEKGDLSSESTVSRIRTEHFPLTLESARPSHTSQYLCASSSPQEEETQYFGPGTRLLVL.

This chain uses TRBV9 with TRBJ2-5; D remains unclear. Trimming took 4 bases from V and 3 from J, leaving 4 bases between them. CDR1 and CDR2 from the germline V gene are SGDLS and YYNGEE. The CDR3 has 11 amino acids. The CDR3 region has the DNA TGTGCCAGCAGCAGAGAAGAGACCCAGTACTTC. This encodes CASSREETQYF.

This clone was detected only once. The chain is built from TRBV11-2 and TRBJ2-1; a weak D match, TRBD2 (6 bases). The CDR3 runs 13 residues. V lost 3 bases to trimming and J lost 7 bases, with 10 bases between them. Germline loops: CDR1 SGHAT, CDR2 FQNNGV. The CDR3 DNA sequence: TGTGCCAGCAGCTTCAGGGACTGGAATGAGCAGTTCTTC. Protein: CASSFRDWNEQFF.

V gene TRBV23-1 combines with J gene TRBJ2-1, with D tentatively TRBD2 (6 bases). TRBV23-1 is noted as an ORF with a role that remains uncertain. The germline V and J ends were trimmed by 0 bases and 4 bases, with 13 bases remaining between them. CDR3 length: 16 residues. The CDR3: CASSQSKPGAYNEQFF. The CDR3 DNA follows: TGCGCCAGCAGTCAATCGAAGCCGGGAGCTTACAATGAGCAGTTCTTC.

On this clone: A junction end diverges from the germline sequence, so it may reflect a read error. The CDR3, as DNA: TGTGTCAGTACCCTAGACAGGGGAGGCTATGGCTACACCTTC. Encoded protein: CVSTLDRGGYGYTF. The rearrangement joins TRBV19 to TRBJ1-2; 8 nucleotides align to TRBD1. Germline CDR1 LNHDA, CDR2 SQIVND (reference sequence). The CDR3 extends over 14 amino acids.

The chain has TRBV4-1 and TRBJ2-2; 10 bases are a match to TRBD2. CDR1 MGHRA and CDR2 YSYEKL come from the germline V gene. V was clipped by 3 bases and J by 7 bases; unmatched bases: 5. This CDR3 region has 15 residues. The CDR3 is CASSHLAGEGGELFF. Written as DNA, the CDR3 is TGCGCCAGCAGCCACCTAGCGGGAGAGGGCGGGGAGCTGTTTTTT.